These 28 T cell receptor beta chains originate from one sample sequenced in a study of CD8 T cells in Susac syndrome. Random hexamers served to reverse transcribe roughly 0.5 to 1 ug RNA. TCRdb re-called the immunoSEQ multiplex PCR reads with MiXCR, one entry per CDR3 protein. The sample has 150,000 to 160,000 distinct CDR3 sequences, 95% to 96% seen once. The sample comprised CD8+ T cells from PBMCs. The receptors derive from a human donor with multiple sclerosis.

The CDR3 here is CASSFLGQGAANEQFF. CDR3 sequence (DNA): TGTGCCAGCAGCTTTTTGGGACAGGGGGCCGCCAATGAGCAGTTCTTC. J is TRBJ2-1 and V is TRBV7-8, with 12 nucleotides matching TRBD1. CDR1 is SGHVS, CDR2 FQNEAQ, per germline. The length of the CDR3 is 16 residues. Trimming cost V 3 bases and J 6 bases; bases outside gene matches: 6.

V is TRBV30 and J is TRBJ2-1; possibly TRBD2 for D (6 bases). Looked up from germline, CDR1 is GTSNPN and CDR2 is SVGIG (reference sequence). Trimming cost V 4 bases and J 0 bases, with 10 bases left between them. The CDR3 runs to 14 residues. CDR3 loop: CAWKPGSSYNEQFF. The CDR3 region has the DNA TGTGCCTGGAAGCCCGGGAGCTCCTACAATGAGCAGTTCTTC.

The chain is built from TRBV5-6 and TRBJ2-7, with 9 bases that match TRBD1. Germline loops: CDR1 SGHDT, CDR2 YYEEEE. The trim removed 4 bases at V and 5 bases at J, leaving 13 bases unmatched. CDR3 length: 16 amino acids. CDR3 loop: CASSLGADRGWDEQYV. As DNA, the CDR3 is TGTGCCAGCAGCCTCGGGGCGGACAGGGGTTGGGACGAGCAGTACGTC.

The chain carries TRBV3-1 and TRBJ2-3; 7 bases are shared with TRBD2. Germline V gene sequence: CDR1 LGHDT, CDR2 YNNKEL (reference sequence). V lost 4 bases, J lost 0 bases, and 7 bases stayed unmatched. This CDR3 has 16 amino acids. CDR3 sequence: CASSRRDYPSTDTQYF. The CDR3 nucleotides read TGTGCCAGCAGCCGACGGGACTATCCAAGCACAGATACGCAGTATTTT.

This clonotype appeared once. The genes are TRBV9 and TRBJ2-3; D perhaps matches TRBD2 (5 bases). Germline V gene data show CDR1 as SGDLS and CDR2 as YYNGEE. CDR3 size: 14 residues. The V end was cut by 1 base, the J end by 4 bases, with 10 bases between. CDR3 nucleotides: TGTGCCAGCAGCGTACACTCGGGATCAGATACGCAGTATTTT. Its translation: CASSVHSGSDTQYF.

CDR3 residues: CASSPGQGYHEQYF. The CDR3 coding sequence is TGTGCCAGCAGCCCCGGACAGGGGTACCACGAGCAGTACTTC. This chain links TRBV16 with TRBJ2-7; 9 positions match TRBD1. This CDR3 has 14 amino acids. V lost 4 bases, J lost 5 bases, and 6 bases stayed unmatched. CDR1 is KGHSY and CDR2 is FQNENV in the germline V gene.

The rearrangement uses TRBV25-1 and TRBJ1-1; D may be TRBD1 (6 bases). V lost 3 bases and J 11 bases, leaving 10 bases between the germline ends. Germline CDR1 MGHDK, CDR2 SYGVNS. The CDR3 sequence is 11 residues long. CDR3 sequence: CASSDGTTAFF. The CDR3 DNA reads TGTGCCAGCAGTGACGGGACAACCGCTTTCTTT. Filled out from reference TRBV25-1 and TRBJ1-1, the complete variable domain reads EADIYQTPRYLVIGTGKKITLECSQTMGHDKMYWYQQDPGMELHLIHYSYGVNSTEKGDLSSESTVSRIRTEHFPLTLESARPSHTSQYLCASSDGTTAFFGQGTRLTVV.

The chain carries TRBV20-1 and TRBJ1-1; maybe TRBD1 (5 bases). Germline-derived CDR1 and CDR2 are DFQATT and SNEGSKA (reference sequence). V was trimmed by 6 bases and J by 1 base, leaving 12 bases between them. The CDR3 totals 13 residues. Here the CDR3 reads CSADTTENTEAFF. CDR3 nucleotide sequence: TGCAGTGCGGATACGACAGAGAACACTGAAGCTTTCTTT.

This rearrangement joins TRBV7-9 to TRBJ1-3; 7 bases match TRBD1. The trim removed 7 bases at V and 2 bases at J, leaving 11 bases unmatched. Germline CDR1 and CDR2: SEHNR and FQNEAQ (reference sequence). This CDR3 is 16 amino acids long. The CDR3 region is CASMTGILAAGNTIYF. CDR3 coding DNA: TGTGCCAGCATGACAGGGATTCTTGCCGCTGGAAACACCATATATTTT.

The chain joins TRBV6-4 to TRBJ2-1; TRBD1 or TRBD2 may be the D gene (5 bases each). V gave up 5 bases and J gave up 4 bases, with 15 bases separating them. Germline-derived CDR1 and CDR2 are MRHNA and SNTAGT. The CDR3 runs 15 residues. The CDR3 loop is CASSPSMGDYNEQFF. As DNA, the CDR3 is TGTGCCAGCAGTCCATCTATGGGGGATTACAATGAGCAGTTCTTC.

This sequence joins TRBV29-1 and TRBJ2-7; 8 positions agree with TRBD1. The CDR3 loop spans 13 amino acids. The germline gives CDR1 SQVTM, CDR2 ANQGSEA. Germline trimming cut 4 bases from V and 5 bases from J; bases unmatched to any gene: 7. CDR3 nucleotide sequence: TGCAGCGTTGCAGGGGGCTCTCCCGACGAGCAGTACTTC. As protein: CSVAGGSPDEQYF.

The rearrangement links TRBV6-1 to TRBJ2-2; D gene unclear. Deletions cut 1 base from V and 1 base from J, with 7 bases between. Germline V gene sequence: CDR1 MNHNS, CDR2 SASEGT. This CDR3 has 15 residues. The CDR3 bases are TGTGCCAGCAGTGAAGGGCGGTGGAACACCGGGGAGCTGTTTTTT. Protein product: CASSEGRWNTGELFF.

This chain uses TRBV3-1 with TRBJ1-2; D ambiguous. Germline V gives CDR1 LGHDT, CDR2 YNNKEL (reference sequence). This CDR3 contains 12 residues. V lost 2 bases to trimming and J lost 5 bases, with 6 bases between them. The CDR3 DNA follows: TGTGCCAGCAGCCAACAGCCTTATGGCTACACCTTC. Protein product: CASSQQPYGYTF.

The DNA for the CDR3 is TGTGCCAGCAGCACCGCCGACAGGGGTCCCTACAATGAGCAGTTCTTC. It codes for CASSTADRGPYNEQFF. V usage is TRBV3-1 and J usage is TRBJ2-1, with 8 bases lining up with TRBD1. The CDR3 length is 16 residues. V shed 5 bases, J shed 2 bases, and the junction held 8 bases outside the gene matches. Germline V gives CDR1 LGHDT, CDR2 YNNKEL (reference sequence).

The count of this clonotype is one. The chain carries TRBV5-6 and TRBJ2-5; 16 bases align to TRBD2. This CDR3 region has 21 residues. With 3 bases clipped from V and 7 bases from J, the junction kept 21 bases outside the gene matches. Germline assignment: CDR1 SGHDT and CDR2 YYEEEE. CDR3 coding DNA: TGTGCCAGCAGCTCTATACTCGGGACTAGCGGGGGGGCCGACTGGGTGCGGACCCAGTACTTC. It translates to CASSSILGTSGGADWVRTQYF.

The CDR3 is CASSTPGDGSYEQYF. The CDR3 nucleotides read TGTGCCAGCAGCACTCCAGGGGACGGCTCCTACGAGCAGTACTTC. This rearrangement joins TRBV7-9 to TRBJ2-7; D possibly corresponds to TRBD1 (6 bases). The V end lost 5 bases, the J end lost 0 bases, and 14 bases lay between the germline ends. CDR3 length: 15 amino acids. Looked up from germline, CDR1 is SEHNR and CDR2 is FQNEAQ (reference sequence).

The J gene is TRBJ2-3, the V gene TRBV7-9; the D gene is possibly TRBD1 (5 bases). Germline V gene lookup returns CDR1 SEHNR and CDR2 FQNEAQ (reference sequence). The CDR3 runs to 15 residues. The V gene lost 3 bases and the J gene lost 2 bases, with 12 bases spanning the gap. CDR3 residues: CASSFWGTFTDTQYF. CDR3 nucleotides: TGTGCCAGCAGCTTTTGGGGCACTTTCACAGATACGCAGTATTTT.

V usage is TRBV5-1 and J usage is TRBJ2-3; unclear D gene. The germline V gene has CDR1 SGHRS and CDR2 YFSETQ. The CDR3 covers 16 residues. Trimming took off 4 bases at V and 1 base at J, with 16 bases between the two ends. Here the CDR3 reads CASSDGFLARTDTQYF. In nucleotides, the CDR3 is TGCGCCAGCAGCGACGGCTTTTTGGCCCGCACAGATACGCAGTATTTT.

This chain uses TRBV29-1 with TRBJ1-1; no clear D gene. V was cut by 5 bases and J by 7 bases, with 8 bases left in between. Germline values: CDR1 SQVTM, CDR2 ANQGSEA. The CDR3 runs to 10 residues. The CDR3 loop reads CSVTRFEAFF. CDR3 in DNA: TGCAGCGTTACCCGCTTTGAAGCTTTCTTT.

This chain's CDR3 is CASSLFRAGPYEQYF. The CDR3 coding sequence is TGTGCCAGCAGCTTGTTTCGAGCGGGGCCCTACGAGCAGTACTTC. The J gene is TRBJ2-7, the V gene TRBV5-4; TRBD2 aligns across 7 bases. V lost 1 base to trimming and J lost 2 bases; unmatched junction nucleotides: 6. Germline V gene lookup returns CDR1 SGHNT and CDR2 YYREEE (reference sequence). The CDR3 covers 15 residues.

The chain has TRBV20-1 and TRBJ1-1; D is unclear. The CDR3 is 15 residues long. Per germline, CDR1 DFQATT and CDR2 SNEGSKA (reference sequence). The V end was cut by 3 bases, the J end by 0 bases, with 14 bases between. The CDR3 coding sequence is TGCAGTGCTAGCCAGGACCTTTCCATGAACACTGAAGCTTTCTTT. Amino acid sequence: CSASQDLSMNTEAFF.

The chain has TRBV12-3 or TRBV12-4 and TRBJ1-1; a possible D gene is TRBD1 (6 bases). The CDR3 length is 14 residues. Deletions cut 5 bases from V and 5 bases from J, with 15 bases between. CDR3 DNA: TGTGCCAGCAGTCTCAGGGGTGGGGGGACTGAAGCTTTCTTT. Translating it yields CASSLRGGGTEAFF.

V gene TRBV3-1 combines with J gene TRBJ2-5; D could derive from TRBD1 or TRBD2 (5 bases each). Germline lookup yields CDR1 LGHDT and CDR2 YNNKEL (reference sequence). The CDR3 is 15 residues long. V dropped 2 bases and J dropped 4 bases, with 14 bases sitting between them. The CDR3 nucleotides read TGTGCCAGCAGCCAACCCGCGTCGGGGCGAGAGACCCAGTACTTC. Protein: CASSQPASGRETQYF.

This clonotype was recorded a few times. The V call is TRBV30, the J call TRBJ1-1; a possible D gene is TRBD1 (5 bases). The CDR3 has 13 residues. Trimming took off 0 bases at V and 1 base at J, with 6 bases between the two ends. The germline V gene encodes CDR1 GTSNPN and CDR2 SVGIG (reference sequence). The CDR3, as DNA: TGTGCCTGGAGTGTGACAGCGAACACTGAAGCTTTCTTT. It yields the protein CAWSVTANTEAFF.

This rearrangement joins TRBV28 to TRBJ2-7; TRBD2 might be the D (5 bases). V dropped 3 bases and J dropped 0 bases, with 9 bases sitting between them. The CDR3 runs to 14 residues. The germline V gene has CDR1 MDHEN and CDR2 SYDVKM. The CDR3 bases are TGTGCCAGCAGTTTTGCTGGGAGCTCCTACGAGCAGTACTTC. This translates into CASSFAGSSYEQYF. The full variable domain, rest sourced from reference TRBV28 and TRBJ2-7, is DVKVTQSSRYLVKRTGEKVFLECVQDMDHENMFWYRQDPGLGLRLIYFSYDVKMKEKGDIPEGYSVSREKKERFSLILESASTNQTSMYLCASSFAGSSYEQYFGPGTRLTVT.

In nucleotides, the CDR3 is TGCAGTGCTGGTCCGGGCTACACCTTC. It encodes CSAGPGYTF. The chain joins TRBV20-1 to TRBJ1-2; the D is unclear. The CDR3 loop spans 9 amino acids. The germline gives CDR1 DFQATT, CDR2 SNEGSKA (reference sequence). V was trimmed by 5 bases and J by 8 bases, leaving 6 bases between them.

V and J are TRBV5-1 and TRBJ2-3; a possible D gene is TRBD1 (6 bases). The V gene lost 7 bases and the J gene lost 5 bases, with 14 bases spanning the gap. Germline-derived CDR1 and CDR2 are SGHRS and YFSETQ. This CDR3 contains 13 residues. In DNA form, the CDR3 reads TGCGCCAGCGAGGACAGCCCCAGAGATACGCAGTATTTT. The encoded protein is CASEDSPRDTQYF.

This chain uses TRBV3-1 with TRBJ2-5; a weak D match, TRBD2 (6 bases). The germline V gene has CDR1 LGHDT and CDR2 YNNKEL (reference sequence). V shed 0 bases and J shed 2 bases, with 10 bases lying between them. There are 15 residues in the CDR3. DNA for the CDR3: TGTGCCAGCAGCCAAGATTACGGGGGACAAGAGACCCAGTACTTC. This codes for CASSQDYGGQETQYF.